A single sample is the source of the 21 T cell receptor beta chains below, sequenced in a study of technical replicates of blood from a few donors. Produced via immunoSEQ multiplex PCR; TCRdb's table is partial and in-frame only. There are around 79,000 clones in the sample; 85% to 95% occur only once, and over 0.25% lies in the top ten. The sequencing input was T cells isolated from PBMCs. The receptors shown here come from a human donor in good health.

For the CDR3, the DNA is TGCGCCAGCAGCGCTCCGGGACAGGGCCGACAGCCCCAGCATTTT. Its translation is CASSAPGQGRQPQHF. This chain joins TRBV4-1 and TRBJ1-5; TRBD1 matches 9 bases. The junction had 9 bases not matched to a gene; V was cut back by 5 bases and J by 7 bases. CDR3 size: 15 residues. Germline CDR1 and CDR2: MGHRA and YSYEKL.

The V and J genes are TRBV28 and TRBJ1-2; tentatively, D is TRBD1 (5 bases). From germline, CDR1 is MDHEN and CDR2 SYDVKM. V lost 3 bases and J lost 2, with 7 bases in between. This CDR3 comprises 13 residues. The CDR3 DNA reads as TGTGCCAGCAGTTTGACAGCGAACTATGGCTACACCTTC. This translates into CASSLTANYGYTF.

The CDR3 DNA sequence: TGCGCCAGCAGTGGAGTCCTCTCTGGAAACACCATATATTTT. Translation: CASSGVLSGNTIYF. The chain carries TRBV10-2 and TRBJ1-3, with no clear D. The CDR3 is made up of 14 amino acids. CDR1 is WSHSY and CDR2 is SAAADI in the germline V gene. Trimming took 4 bases from V and 0 from J, leaving 7 bases between them.

The chain joins TRBV5-1 to TRBJ1-4; no clear D gene. The germline CDR1 and CDR2 sequences are SGHRS and YFSETQ. Trimming took 2 bases from V and 7 from J, leaving 15 bases between them. The CDR3 is 15 residues long. The CDR3 nucleotides read TGCGCCAGCAGCTTAAAGGCTCCGCGGGGTGAAAAACTGTTTTTT. This codes for CASSLKAPRGEKLFF.

The chain carries TRBV13 and TRBJ1-1; a weak D match, TRBD1 (5 bases). CDR1 and CDR2 (germline): PRHDT, FYEKMQ (reference sequence). The CDR3 is 13 amino acids. With 0 bases removed from V and 6 bases from J, the gap between germline ends came to 8 bases. The CDR3 nucleotides read TGTGCCAGCAGCTTAGGCTGGGACTCTGAAGCTTTCTTT. It encodes CASSLGWDSEAFF.

DNA for the CDR3: TGTGCCAGCAGCCCTGGACTGGTGCAAGAGACCCAGTACTTC. Its protein product is CASSPGLVQETQYF. The gene calls are TRBV7-8 and TRBJ2-5, with TRBD2 as a possible D gene (5 bases). The CDR3 length is 14 residues. CDR1 and CDR2 (germline): SGHVS, FQNEAQ. Trimming shortened V by 5 bases and J by 2 bases, and 12 bases separated the two germline ends.

This clone was seen only once. The chain has TRBV7-9 and TRBJ1-4; 11 bases are a match to TRBD1. Trimming cost V 5 bases and J 6 bases; bases outside gene matches: 5. CDR3 length: 15 amino acids. Germline V gene lookup returns CDR1 SEHNR and CDR2 FQNEAQ (reference sequence). The CDR3 DNA reads as TGTGCCAGCAGCCTGGGACAGGGGGGCTATGAAAAACTGTTTTTT. Translating gives CASSLGQGGYEKLFF.

J is TRBJ2-2 and V is TRBV4-2; TRBD1 is a possible D gene (6 bases). The CDR3 has 16 amino acids. Trimming left V 2 bases short and J 4 bases short, with 14 bases between. Germline values: CDR1 LGHNA, CDR2 YNFKEQ. CDR3 protein: CASSQTGTPFTGELFF. DNA for the CDR3: TGTGCCAGCAGCCAAACCGGGACACCTTTCACCGGGGAGCTGTTTTTT.

The rearrangement uses TRBV29-1 and TRBJ1-2; unclear D gene. V was shortened by 3 bases and J by 5 bases, with 10 bases between the two germline ends. Germline V gene lookup returns CDR1 SQVTM and CDR2 ANQGSEA. The CDR3 consists of 12 residues. The CDR3 sequence is CSVEEEAYGYTF. DNA of the CDR3: TGCAGCGTTGAGGAGGAGGCGTATGGCTACACCTTC.

V is TRBV11-3 and J is TRBJ2-3; 12 nucleotides line up with TRBD2. Germline CDR1 is SGHNT and CDR2 is YENEEA. The CDR3 is 18 residues long. The V segment lost 5 bases and the J segment 2 bases; nucleotides outside the gene matches: 11. The CDR3 region is CASSPRGSSGGATDTQYF. CDR3 sequence (DNA): TGTGCCAGCAGCCCCCGAGGCTCTAGCGGGGGGGCCACAGATACGCAGTATTTT.

The rearrangement links TRBV28 to TRBJ1-1, with a tentative D call TRBD1 (5 bases). The CDR3 extends over 13 amino acids. Looked up from germline, CDR1 is MDHEN and CDR2 is SYDVKM. The V end lost 11 bases, the J end lost 4 bases, and 17 bases lay between the germline ends. In DNA form, the CDR3 reads TGTGCCTCCAGGGAGGGGTTAGGCACTGAAGCTTTCTTT. Translating it yields CASREGLGTEAFF.

This clone was counted a single time. V is TRBV1 and J is TRBJ2-7; TRBD1 is taken as the D call from the table, unchecked against the DNA. TRBV1 is noted as a pseudogene. The CDR3 is made up of 18 amino acids. The CDR3 loop reads CTSSQTGTGATPGYEQYF. The CDR3, as DNA: TGCACCAGCAGCCAAACCGGGACAGGGGCAACGCCAGGCTACGAGCAGTACTTC.

The CDR3 sequence is CASSYSGQVTTYEQYF. Written as DNA, the CDR3 is TGTGCCAGCAGTTACTCGGGCCAGGTAACCACCTACGAGCAGTACTTC. The gene calls are TRBV6-6 and TRBJ2-7; D gene unclear. Trimming stripped 0 bases from V and 2 bases from J, with 14 bases between. Germline V gene sequence: CDR1 MNHNY, CDR2 SVGAGI (reference sequence). The CDR3 is 16 residues long.

The chain couples TRBV10-1 to TRBJ2-7, with 7 bases lining up with TRBD2. Germline loops: CDR1 WNHNN, CDR2 SYGVQD (reference sequence). The CDR3 loop spans 13 amino acids. After removal of 4 bases from V and 6 bases from J, the junction contained 6 bases not matched to a gene. The CDR3 nucleotides read TGCGCCAGCAGTGGCCCTGGCGGGAGCGAGCAGTACTTC. Translated, it gives CASSGPGGSEQYF.

The rearrangement joins TRBV4-1 to TRBJ2-7; TRBD1 aligns across 8 bases. This CDR3 is 13 amino acids long. CDR1 and CDR2 (germline): MGHRA, YSYEKL. Germline trimming cut 3 bases from V and 5 bases from J; bases unmatched to any gene: 3. This chain's CDR3 is CASSHQTGDEQYF. CDR3 nucleotides: TGCGCCAGCAGCCACCAGACAGGGGACGAGCAGTACTTC.

The V gene is TRBV6-5, the J gene TRBJ2-7; weak D call: TRBD1 (6 bases). Looked up from germline, CDR1 is MNHEY and CDR2 is SVGAGI. The CDR3 length is 12 residues. Trimming pared 9 bases from V and 2 bases from J, leaving 11 bases between. The CDR3 region has the DNA TGTGCCAGTCGGACAGTCCCCTACGAGCAGTACTTC. This gives the protein CASRTVPYEQYF.

The CDR3 spells CASSVREYTYNEQFF. Here the CDR3 DNA reads TGTGCCAGCAGTGTACGGGAGTATACCTACAATGAGCAGTTCTTC. This sequence joins TRBV2 and TRBJ2-1; a possible D gene is TRBD2 (6 bases). The germline gives CDR1 SNHLY, CDR2 FYNNEI. V lost 4 bases and J lost 2, with 12 bases in between. The CDR3 spans 15 residues. Supplemented by reference TRBV2 and TRBJ2-1, the full variable domain reads EPEVTQTPSHQVTQMGQEVILRCVPISNHLYFYWYRQILGQKVEFLVSFYNNEISEKSEIFDDQFSVERPDGSNFTLKIRSTKLEDSAMYFCASSVREYTYNEQFFGPGTRLTVL.

The chain links TRBV19 to TRBJ1-5; maybe TRBD1 (6 bases). Germline CDR1 is LNHDA and CDR2 is SQIVND (reference sequence). This CDR3 comprises 13 residues. Trimming stripped 6 bases from V and 11 bases from J, with 17 bases between. The CDR3 DNA follows: TGTGCCAGTAGGCAGGACAGTTTTGGGGCCCAGCATTTT. The encoded protein is CASRQDSFGAQHF.

This chain links TRBV7-2 with TRBJ2-1; the D is unclear. V was shortened by 2 bases and J by 7 bases, with 6 bases between the two germline ends. Germline V lookup: CDR1 SGHTA, CDR2 FQGNSA. This CDR3 has 12 residues. The CDR3 sequence: CASSLRPNEQFF. The DNA of the CDR3 is TGTGCCAGCAGCTTACGTCCGAATGAGCAGTTCTTC.

The chain joins TRBV5-1 to TRBJ2-7, with D possibly being TRBD1 (5 bases). The CDR3 is made up of 14 amino acids. The germline V gene encodes CDR1 SGHRS and CDR2 YFSETQ. The V end lost 4 bases, the J end lost 2 bases, and 13 bases lay between the germline ends. CDR3 bases: TGCGCCAGCAGCCAGATGGTAGGGGCCTACGAGCAGTACTTC. Translating gives CASSQMVGAYEQYF.

The chain is built from TRBV4-1 and TRBJ1-6, with D possibly being TRBD1 (5 bases). Trimming pared 1 base from V and 7 bases from J, leaving 8 bases between. Germline assignment: CDR1 MGHRA and CDR2 YSYEKL. The CDR3 consists of 14 residues. The CDR3 sequence: CASSQAGPNSPLHF. The CDR3 nucleotides are TGCGCCAGCAGCCAAGCAGGGCCAAATTCACCCCTCCACTTT.